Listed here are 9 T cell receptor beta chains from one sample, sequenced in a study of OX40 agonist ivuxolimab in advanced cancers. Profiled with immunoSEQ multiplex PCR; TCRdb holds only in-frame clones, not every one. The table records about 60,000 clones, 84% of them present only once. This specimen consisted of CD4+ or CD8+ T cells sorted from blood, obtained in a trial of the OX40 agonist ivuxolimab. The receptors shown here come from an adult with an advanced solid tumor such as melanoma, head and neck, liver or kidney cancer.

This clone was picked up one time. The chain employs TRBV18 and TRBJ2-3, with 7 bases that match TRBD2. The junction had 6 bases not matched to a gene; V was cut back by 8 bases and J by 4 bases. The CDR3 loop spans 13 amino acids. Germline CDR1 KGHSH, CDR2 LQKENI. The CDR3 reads CASGGGSADTQYF. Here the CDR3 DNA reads TGTGCCAGCGGCGGGGGATCTGCAGATACGCAGTATTTT.

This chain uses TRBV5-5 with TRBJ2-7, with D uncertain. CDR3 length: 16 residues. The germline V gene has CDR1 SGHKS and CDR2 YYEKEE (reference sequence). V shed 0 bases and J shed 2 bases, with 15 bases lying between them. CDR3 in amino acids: CASSLAGPSLPYEQYF. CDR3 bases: TGTGCCAGCAGCTTGGCGGGTCCCTCGCTCCCCTACGAGCAGTACTTC. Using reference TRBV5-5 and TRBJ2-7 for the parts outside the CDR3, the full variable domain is DAGVTQSPTHLIKTRGQQVTLRCSPISGHKSVSWYQQVLGQGPQFIFQYYEKEERGRGNFPDRFSARQFPNYSSELNVNALLLGDSALYLCASSLAGPSLPYEQYFGPGTRLTVT.

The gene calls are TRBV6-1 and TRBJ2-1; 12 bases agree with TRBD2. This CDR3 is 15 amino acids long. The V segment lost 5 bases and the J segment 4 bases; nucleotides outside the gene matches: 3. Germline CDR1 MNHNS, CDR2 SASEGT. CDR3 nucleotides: TGTGCCAGCAGTCCGGGACTAGCGGGTTACAATGAGCAGTTCTTC. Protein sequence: CASSPGLAGYNEQFF.

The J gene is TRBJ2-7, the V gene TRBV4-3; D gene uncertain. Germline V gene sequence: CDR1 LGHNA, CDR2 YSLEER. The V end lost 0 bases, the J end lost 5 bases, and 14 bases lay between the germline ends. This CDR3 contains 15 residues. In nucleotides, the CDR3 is TGCGCCAGCAGCCAAGATATCGGCGCTTACCACGAGCAGTACTTC. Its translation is CASSQDIGAYHEQYF.

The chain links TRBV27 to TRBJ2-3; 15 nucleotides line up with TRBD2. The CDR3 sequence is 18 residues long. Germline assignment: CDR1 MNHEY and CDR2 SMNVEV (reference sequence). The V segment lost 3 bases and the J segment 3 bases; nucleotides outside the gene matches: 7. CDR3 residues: CASSLGLAGGPQTDTQYF. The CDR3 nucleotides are TGTGCCAGCAGTTTGGGACTAGCGGGGGGACCCCAGACAGATACGCAGTATTTT.

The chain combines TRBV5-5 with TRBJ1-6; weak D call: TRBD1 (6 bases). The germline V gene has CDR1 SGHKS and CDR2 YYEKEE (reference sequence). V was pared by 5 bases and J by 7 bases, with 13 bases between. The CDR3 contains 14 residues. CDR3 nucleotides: TGTGCCAGCAGTTCCCAGGGGTTCAATTCACCCCTCCACTTT. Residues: CASSSQGFNSPLHF.

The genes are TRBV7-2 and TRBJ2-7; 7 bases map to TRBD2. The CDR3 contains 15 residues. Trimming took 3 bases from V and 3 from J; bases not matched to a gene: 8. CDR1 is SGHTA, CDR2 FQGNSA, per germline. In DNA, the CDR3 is TGTGCCAGCAGCTTCCCGGCGCGGGAGAGCTACGAGCAGTACTTC. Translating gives CASSFPARESYEQYF.

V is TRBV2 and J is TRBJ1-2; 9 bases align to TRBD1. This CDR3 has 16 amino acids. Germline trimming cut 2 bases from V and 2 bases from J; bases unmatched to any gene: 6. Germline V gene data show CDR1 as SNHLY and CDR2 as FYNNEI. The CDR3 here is CASSETNRGQNYGYTF. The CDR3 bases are TGTGCCAGCAGTGAAACGAACAGGGGGCAGAACTATGGCTACACCTTC.

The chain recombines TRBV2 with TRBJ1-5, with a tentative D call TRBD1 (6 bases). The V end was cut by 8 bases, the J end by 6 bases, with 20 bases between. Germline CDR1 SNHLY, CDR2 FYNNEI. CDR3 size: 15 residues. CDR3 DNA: TGTGCCAGCCGTCAACAGGGTAATCCGGGTCAGCCCCAGCATTTT. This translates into CASRQQGNPGQPQHF.